The 5 T cell receptor beta chains given below trace back to one sample, sequenced in a study of cytomegalovirus exposure and HLA in healthy donors. Vbeta (60) and Jbeta (13) primers were used in the PCR. The table came from immunoSEQ multiplex PCR; TCRdb's copy has only in-frame clones and leaves some out. Of 65,000 to 75,000 clones listed, about 70% are singletons. The sample comprised PBMCs. All receptors derive from a woman in her 30s in good health and CMV-seronegative.

This rearrangement joins TRBV7-9 to TRBJ2-3, with TRBD2 matching 13 bases. V was pared by 5 bases and J by 2 bases, with 10 bases of the junction left unmatched. CDR3 size: 18 residues. The germline gives CDR1 SEHNR, CDR2 FQNEAQ (reference sequence). The CDR3 here is CASSAGTSGAQFTDTQYF. Written as DNA, the CDR3 is TGTGCCAGCAGCGCCGGGACTAGCGGGGCGCAATTCACAGATACGCAGTATTTT.

This clone occurred a few times. The J gene is TRBJ2-3, the V gene TRBV11-2, with TRBD2 matching over 15 bases. V was pared by 1 base and J by 4 bases, with 3 bases of the junction left unmatched. Germline V CDR1 and CDR2: SGHAT, FQNNGV. The CDR3 loop spans 17 amino acids. This chain's CDR3 is CASSLAGLAGGADTQYF. The CDR3 DNA reads TGTGCCAGCAGCTTAGCGGGACTAGCGGGGGGTGCAGATACGCAGTATTTT.

The V and J genes are TRBV4-3 and TRBJ2-1; maybe TRBD2 (7 bases). The germline V gene encodes CDR1 LGHNA and CDR2 YSLEER. This CDR3 is 16 amino acids long. The V and J ends lost 2 bases and 8 bases respectively, with 19 bases between them. The chain's CDR3 is CASSQSGGGPFDEQFF. The CDR3 DNA reads as TGCGCCAGCAGCCAATCTGGGGGGGGCCCTTTCGATGAGCAGTTCTTC.

V usage is TRBV18 and J usage is TRBJ2-7; TRBD2 aligns across 12 bases. The V segment lost 3 bases and the J segment 2 bases; nucleotides outside the gene matches: 2. CDR1 and CDR2 (germline): KGHSH, LQKENI. The CDR3 extends over 15 amino acids. The DNA for the CDR3 is TGTGCCAGCTCACCCCCTAGCGGGGGGGCCTACGAGCAGTACTTC. It is translated as CASSPPSGGAYEQYF.

The rearrangement links TRBV6-6 to TRBJ1-2; D gene ambiguous. Germline CDR1 is MNHNY and CDR2 is SVGAGI (reference sequence). The ends were cut back, 5 bases at V and 8 bases at J, with 18 bases in the middle. This CDR3 is 14 amino acids long. The CDR3, as DNA: TGTGCCAGCAGTACCCCGTCCGGTTTCTGGGGCTACACCTTC. Translation gives CASSTPSGFWGYTF.